This T cell receptor (beta chain) was retrieved from a study of blood T cell repertoires in COVID-19. In the authors' workflow: Estimation of nucleated cell counts was performed using reference gene primer amplification. The table came from immunoSEQ multiplex PCR; TCRdb's copy has only in-frame clones and leaves some out. V and J calls and clone size are as listed in that table; D and trimming were resolved from the DNA. The table has over 95,000 clones, 85% seen once; the top ten hold about 13%. The sample holds one count of this clone. The specimen was peripheral blood. The clonotype comes from a human donor in a cohort sampled during active COVID-19.

The CDR3 sequence is CASSQIRVAGHNEQFF. The CDR3 nucleotides read TGTGCCAGCAGCCAGATACGTGTCGCGGGGCACAATGAGCAGTTCTTC. The V gene is TRBV4-2, the J gene TRBJ2-1; maybe TRBD2 (6 bases). V was clipped by 3 bases and J by 5 bases, with 17 bases between them. Germline values: CDR1 LGHNA, CDR2 YNFKEQ. This CDR3 has 16 amino acids.